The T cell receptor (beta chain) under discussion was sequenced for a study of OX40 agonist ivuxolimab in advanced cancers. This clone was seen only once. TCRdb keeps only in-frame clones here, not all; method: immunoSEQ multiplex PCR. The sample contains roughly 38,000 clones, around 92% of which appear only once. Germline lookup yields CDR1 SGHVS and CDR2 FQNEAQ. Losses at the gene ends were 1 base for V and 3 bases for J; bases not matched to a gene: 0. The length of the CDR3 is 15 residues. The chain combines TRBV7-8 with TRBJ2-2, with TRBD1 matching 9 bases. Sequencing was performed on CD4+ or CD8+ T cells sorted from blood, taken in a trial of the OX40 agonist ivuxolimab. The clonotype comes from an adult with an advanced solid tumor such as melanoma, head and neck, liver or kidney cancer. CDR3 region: CASSLGQGDTGELFF. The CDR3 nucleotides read TGTGCCAGCAGCTTAGGACAGGGGGACACCGGGGAGCTGTTTTTT. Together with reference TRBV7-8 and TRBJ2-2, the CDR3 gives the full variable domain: GAGVSQSPRYKVAKRGQDVALRCDPISGHVSLFWYQQALGQGPEFLTYFQNEAQLDKSGLPSDRFFAERPEGSVSTLKIQRTQQEDSAVYLCASSLGQGDTGELFFGEGSRLTVL.